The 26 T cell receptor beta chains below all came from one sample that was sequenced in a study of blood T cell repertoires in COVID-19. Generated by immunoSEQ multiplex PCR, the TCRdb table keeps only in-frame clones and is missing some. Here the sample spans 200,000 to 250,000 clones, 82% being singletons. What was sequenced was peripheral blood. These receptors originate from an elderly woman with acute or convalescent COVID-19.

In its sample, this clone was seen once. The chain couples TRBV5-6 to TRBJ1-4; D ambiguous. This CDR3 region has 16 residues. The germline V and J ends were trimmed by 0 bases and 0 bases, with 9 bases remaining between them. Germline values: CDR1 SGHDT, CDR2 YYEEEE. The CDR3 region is CASSLADGATNEKLFF. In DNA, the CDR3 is TGTGCCAGCAGCTTGGCCGACGGAGCAACTAATGAAAAACTGTTTTTT.

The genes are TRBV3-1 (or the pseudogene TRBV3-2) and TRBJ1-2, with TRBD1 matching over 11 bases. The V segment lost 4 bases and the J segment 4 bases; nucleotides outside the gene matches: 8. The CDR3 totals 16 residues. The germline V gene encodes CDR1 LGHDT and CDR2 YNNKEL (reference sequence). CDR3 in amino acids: CASSPRTGGSLYGYTF. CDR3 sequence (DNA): TGTGCCAGCAGCCCTAGGACAGGGGGCTCGCTCTATGGCTACACCTTC.

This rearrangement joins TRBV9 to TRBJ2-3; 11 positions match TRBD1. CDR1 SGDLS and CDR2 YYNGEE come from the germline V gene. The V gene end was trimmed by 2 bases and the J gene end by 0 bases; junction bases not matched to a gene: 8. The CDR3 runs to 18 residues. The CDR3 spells CASSVRTGGPASTDTQYF. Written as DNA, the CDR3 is TGTGCCAGCAGCGTCAGGACAGGGGGCCCCGCCAGCACAGATACGCAGTATTTT.

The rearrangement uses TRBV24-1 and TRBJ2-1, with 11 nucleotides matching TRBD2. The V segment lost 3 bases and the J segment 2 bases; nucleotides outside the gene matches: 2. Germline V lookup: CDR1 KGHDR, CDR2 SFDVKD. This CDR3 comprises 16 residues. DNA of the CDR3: TGTGCCACCAGTGATGAGGGACTAGCGGCCTACAATGAGCAGTTCTTC. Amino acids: CATSDEGLAAYNEQFF.

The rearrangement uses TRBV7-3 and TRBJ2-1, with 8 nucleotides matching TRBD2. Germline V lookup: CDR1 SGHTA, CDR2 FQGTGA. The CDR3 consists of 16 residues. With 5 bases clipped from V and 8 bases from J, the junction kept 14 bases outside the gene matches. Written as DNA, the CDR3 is TGTGCCAGCAGCCCAGCTAGGACGGGGGGGCGCGATGAGCAGTTCTTC. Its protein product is CASSPARTGGRDEQFF.

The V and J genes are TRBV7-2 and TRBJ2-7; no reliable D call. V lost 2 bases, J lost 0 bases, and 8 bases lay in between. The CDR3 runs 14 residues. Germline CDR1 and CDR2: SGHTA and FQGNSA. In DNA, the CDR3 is TGTGCCAGCAGCTTAAGTTACAACTCCTACGAGCAGTACTTC. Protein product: CASSLSYNSYEQYF. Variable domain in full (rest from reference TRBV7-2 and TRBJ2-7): GAGVSQSPSNKVTEKGKDVELRCDPISGHTALYWYRQSLGQGLEFLIYFQGNSAPDKSGLPSDRFSAERTGGSVSTLTIQRTQQEDSAVYLCASSLSYNSYEQYFGPGTRLTVT.

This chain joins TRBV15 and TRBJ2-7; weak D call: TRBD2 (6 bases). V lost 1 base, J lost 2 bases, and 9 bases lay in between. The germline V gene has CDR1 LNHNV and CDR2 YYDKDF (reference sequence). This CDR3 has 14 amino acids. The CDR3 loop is CATSRVGEAYEQYF. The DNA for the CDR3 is TGTGCCACCAGCAGAGTAGGGGAGGCCTACGAGCAGTACTTC.

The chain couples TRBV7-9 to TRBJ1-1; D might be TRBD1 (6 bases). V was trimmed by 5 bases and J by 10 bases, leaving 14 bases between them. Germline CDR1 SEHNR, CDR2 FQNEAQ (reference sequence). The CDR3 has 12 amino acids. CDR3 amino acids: CASSPSTGRAFF. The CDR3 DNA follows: TGTGCCAGCAGCCCTAGTACAGGGAGAGCTTTCTTT.

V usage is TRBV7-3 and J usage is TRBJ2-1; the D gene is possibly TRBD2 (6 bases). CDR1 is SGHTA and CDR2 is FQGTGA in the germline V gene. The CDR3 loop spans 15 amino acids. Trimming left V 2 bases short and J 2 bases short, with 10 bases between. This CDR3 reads CASSLLGGAYNEQFF. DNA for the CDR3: TGTGCCAGCAGCTTACTTGGCGGGGCCTACAATGAGCAGTTCTTC.

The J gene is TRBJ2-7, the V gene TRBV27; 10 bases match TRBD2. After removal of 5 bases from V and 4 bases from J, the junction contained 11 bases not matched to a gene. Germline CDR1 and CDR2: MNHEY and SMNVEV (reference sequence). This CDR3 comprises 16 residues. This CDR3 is CASSPPGLAEFYEQYF. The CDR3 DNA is TGTGCCAGCAGTCCTCCAGGACTAGCGGAGTTTTACGAGCAGTACTTC.

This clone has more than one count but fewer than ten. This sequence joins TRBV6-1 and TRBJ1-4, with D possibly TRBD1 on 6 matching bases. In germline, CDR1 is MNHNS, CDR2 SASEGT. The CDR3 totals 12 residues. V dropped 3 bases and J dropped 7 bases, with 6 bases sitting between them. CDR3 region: CASSEDSEKLFF. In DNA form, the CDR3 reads TGTGCCAGCAGTGAGGACAGTGAAAAACTGTTTTTT.

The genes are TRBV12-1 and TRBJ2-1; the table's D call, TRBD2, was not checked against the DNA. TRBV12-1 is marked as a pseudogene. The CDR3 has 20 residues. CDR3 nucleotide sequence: TGTGCCAGCAGCCCTCCACCGGGACTAGCGGGAGGGGTGGGCTACAATGAGCAGTTCTTC. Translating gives CASSPPPGLAGGVGYNEQFF.

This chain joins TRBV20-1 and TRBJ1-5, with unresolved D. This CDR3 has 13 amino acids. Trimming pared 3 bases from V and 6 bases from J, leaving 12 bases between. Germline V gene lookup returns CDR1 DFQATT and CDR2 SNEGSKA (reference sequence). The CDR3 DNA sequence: TGCAGTGCTAGTCGAGGAAGTGGTCAGCCCCAGCATTTT. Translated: CSASRGSGQPQHF.

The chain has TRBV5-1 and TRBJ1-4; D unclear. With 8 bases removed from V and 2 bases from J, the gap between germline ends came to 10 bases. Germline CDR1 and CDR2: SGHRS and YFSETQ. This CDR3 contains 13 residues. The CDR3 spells CASRRETNEKLFF. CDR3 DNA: TGCGCCAGTCGAAGGGAGACTAATGAAAAACTGTTTTTT.

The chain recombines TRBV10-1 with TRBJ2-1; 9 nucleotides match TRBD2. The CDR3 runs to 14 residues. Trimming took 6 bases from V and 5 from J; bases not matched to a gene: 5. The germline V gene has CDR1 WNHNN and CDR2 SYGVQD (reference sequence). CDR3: CASSTGLADNEQFF. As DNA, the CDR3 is TGCGCCAGCAGCACGGGACTAGCCGACAATGAGCAGTTCTTC.

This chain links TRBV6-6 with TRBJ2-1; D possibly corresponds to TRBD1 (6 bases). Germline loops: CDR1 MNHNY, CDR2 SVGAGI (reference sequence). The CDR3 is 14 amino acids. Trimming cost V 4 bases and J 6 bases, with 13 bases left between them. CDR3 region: CASSSTGYRNEQFF. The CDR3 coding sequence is TGTGCCAGCAGTTCTACAGGGTACCGCAATGAGCAGTTCTTC.

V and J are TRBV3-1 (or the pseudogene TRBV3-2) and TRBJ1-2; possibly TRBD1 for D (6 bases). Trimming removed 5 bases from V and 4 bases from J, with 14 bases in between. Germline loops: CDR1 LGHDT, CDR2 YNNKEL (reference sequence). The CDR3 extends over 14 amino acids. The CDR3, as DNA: TGTGCCAGCAGCACAGGACAGCCTGGCTATGGCTACACCTTC. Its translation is CASSTGQPGYGYTF.

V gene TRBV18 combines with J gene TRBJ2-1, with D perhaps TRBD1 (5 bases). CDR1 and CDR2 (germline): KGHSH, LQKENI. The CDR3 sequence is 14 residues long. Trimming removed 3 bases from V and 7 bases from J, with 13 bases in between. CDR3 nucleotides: TGTGCCAGCTCACCGAGCAGGGAAGTGAATGAGCAGTTCTTC. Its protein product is CASSPSREVNEQFF.

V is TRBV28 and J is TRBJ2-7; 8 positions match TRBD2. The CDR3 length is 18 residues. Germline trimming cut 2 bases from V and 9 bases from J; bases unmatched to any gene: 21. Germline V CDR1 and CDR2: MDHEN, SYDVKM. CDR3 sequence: CASSLVGAGVRGSPGQYF. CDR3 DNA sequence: TGTGCCAGCAGTTTAGTGGGAGCGGGGGTGAGGGGTTCACCCGGGCAGTACTTC. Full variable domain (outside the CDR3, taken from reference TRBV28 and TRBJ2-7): DVKVTQSSRYLVKRTGEKVFLECVQDMDHENMFWYRQDPGLGLRLIYFSYDVKMKEKGDIPEGYSVSREKKERFSLILESASTNQTSMYLCASSLVGAGVRGSPGQYFGPGTRLTVT.

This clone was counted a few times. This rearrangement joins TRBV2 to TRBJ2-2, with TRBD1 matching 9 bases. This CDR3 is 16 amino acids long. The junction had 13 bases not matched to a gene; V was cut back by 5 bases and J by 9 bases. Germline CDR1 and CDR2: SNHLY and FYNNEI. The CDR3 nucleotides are TGTGCCAGCAGTTTGAGCCGGGACAGGGTATATCGGGAGCTGTTTTTT. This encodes CASSLSRDRVYRELFF.

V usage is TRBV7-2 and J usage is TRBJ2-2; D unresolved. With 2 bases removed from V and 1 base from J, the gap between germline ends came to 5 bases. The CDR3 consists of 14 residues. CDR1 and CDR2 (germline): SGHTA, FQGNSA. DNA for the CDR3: TGTGCCAGCAGCTTAAGTAGGAACACCGGGGAGCTGTTTTTT. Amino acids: CASSLSRNTGELFF.

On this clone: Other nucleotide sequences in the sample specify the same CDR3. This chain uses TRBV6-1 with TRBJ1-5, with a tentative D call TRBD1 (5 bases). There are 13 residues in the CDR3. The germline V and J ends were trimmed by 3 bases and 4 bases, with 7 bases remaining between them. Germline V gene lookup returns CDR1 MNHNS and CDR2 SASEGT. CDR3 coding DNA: TGTGCCAGCAGTGAGTCAGGGAATCAGCCCCAGCATTTT. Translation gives CASSESGNQPQHF.

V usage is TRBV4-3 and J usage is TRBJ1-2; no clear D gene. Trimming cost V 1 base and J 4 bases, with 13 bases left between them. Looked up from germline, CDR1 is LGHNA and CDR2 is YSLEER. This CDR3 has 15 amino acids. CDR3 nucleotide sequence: TGCGCCAGCAGCCAAGCGCTGGGTTCGGGCTATGGCTACACCTTC. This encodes CASSQALGSGYGYTF.

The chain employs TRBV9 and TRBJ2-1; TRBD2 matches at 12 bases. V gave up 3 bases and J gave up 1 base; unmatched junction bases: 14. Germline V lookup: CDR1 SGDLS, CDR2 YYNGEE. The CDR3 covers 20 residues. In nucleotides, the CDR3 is TGTGCCAGCAGCGGCCGACGAAGGCTAGCGGGGGGGAAATCCTACAATGAGCAGTTCTTC. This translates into CASSGRRRLAGGKSYNEQFF.

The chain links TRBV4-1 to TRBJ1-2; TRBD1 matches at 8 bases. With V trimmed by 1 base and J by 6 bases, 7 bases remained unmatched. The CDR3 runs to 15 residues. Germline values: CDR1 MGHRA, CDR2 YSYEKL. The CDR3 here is CASSQVTGGYDGYTF. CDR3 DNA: TGCGCCAGCAGCCAAGTCACAGGGGGTTACGATGGCTACACCTTC.

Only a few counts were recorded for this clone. The CDR3 nucleotides are TGTGCCAGCAGTGGAGGAGGGACTAGCGGGAATGAGCAGTTCTTC. This gives the protein CASSGGGTSGNEQFF. The V call is TRBV28, the J call TRBJ2-1; 12 bases fit TRBD2. V shed 5 bases and J 7 bases; nucleotides not matched to a gene: 6. CDR1 is MDHEN and CDR2 is SYDVKM in the germline V gene. The CDR3 has 15 residues.